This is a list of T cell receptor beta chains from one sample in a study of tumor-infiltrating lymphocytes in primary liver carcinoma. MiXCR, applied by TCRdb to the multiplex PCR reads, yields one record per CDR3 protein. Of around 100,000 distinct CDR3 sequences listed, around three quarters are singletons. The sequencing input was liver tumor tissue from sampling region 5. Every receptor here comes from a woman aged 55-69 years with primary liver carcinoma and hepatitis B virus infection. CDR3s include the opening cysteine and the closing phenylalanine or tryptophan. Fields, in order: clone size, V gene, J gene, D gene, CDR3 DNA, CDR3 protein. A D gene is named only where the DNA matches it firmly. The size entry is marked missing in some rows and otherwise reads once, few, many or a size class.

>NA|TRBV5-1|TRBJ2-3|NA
TGCGCCAGCAGCTCACAGGTGGCAGATACGCAGTATTTT
CASSSQVADTQYF
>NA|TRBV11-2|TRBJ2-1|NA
TGTGCCAGCAGCTTAGGGGGGCTAGGAGGGAGCTCCTACAATGAGCAATTCTTC
CASSLGGLGGSSYNEQFF
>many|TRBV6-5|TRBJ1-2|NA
TGTGCCAGCAGTTACTCGACGGGTTCGACTTCTAACTATGGCTACACCTTC
CASSYSTGSTSNYGYTF
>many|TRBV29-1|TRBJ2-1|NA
TGCAGCGTTGCCGGTACTTCCGGGGCTAGCTCCTACAATGAGCAGTTCTTC
CSVAGTSGASSYNEQFF
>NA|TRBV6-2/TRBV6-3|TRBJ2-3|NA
TGTGCCAGCGGACCGCATGTAGCGGCACTAGATACGCAATATTTT
CASGPHVAALDTQYF
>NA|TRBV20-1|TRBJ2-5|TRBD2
TGCAGTGCTACCCCAGGACTAGCGGGATTTGAGACCCAGTACTTC
CSATPGLAGFETQYF
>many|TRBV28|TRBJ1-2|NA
TGTGCCAGCAGTGGGGGACACGCTTCCTCCTATGGCTACACCTTC
CASSGGHASSYGYTF
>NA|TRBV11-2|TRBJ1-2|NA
TGTGCCAGTGGATCCGGGACGGAATATGGCTACACCTTC
CASGSGTEYGYTF
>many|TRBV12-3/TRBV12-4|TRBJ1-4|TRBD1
TGTGCCAGCAGAGGTCGGACAGGACGACATAATGAAAAACTGTTTTTT
CASRGRTGRHNEKLFF
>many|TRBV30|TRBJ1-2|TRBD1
TGTGCCTGGGGCCGCACAGGGGGCCGGAGCTACACCTTC
CAWGRTGGRSYTF
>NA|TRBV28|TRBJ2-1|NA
TGTGCCAGCCACGAAGGAATCGCCTACAATGAGCAGTTCTTC
CASHEGIAYNEQFF
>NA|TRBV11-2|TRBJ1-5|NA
TGTGCCAGCAGCCTAGAGTGGCATCAGTCCCAGCATTTT
CASSLEWHQSQHF
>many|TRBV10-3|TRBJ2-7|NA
TGTGCCATCAGTGAGATCTACGAGCAGTACTTC
CAISEIYEQYF
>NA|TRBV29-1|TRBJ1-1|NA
TGCAGAGTTGAAGAGGTTGAAGCTTTCTTT
CRVEEVEAFF
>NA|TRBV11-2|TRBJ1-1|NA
TGTGCCAGCAGCTTAGAAAGGGCCAGAGAAGCTTTCTTT
CASSLERAREAFF
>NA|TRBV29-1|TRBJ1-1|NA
TGCAGCGTTGGGAGGGGAGGGGAAACTTTCTTT
CSVGRGGETFF
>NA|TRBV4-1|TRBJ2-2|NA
TGCGCCAACAGCCGTCTACAATCAGTTAACACCGGGGAGCTGTTTTTT
CANSRLQSVNTGELFF
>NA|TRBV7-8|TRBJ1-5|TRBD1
TGTGCCAGCAGCAAGCAGGGGGCGAAACTTACTCAGCCCCAGCATTTT
CASSKQGAKLTQPQHF
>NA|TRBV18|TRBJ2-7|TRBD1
TGTGCCAGCTCACCGCGGACAGGTGAGACCTACGAGCAGTACTTC
CASSPRTGETYEQYF
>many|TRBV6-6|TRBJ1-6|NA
TGTGCCAGCAGCTCGGCCCAAAATTCACCCCTCCACTTT
CASSSAQNSPLHF
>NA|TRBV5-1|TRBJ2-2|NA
TGCGCCAGTAATGCACTACTAGTGGCAAAAACCGGGGAGCTGTTTTTT
CASNALLVAKTGELFF
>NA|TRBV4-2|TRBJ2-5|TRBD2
TGTGCCAGTAGCCAATATTTAACTAGCGGGAGTGAGACCCAGTACTTC
CASSQYLTSGSETQYF
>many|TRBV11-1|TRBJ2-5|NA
TGTGCCAGCAGCTTAGTGGGTGGAGGACGCCAAGAGACCCAGTACTTC
CASSLVGGGRQETQYF
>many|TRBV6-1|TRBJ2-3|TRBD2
TGTGCCTGCCGGGGGGGCACAGCTAGCACAGATACGCAGTATTTT
CACRGGTASTDTQYF
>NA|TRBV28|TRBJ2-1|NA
TGTGCCAGAACCGCCACTACCGGGAGATCTCCTAATGAGCAGTTCTTC
CARTATTGRSPNEQFF
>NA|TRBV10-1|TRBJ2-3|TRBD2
TGCGCCAGCAGTGGACTAGCGGGAGGGGTAGATACGAAGCATTTT
CASSGLAGGVDTKHF
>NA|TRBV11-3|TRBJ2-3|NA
TGTGCCAGCAGCTCTTGGTCCCTTGACAGAGGCACAGATACGAAGTATTTT
CASSSWSLDRGTDTKYF
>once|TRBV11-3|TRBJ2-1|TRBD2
TGTGCCAGCAGCCCTCTACTAGCGGGAAGTGAGCAGTTCTTC
CASSPLLAGSEQFF
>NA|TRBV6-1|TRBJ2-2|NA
TGTGCCAACAGTCTACACAGGGTGGACACCGGGGAGCTGTTTTTT
CANSLHRVDTGELFF
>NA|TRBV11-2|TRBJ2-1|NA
TGTGTCAGCAGCCTTAGGCCTGCGGAGTCGGGTGAGCAGTTCTTT
CVSSLRPAESGEQFF
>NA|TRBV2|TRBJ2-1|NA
TGTGTCAGCAGTGAAAGGCAGGGCAGGGGAGTTTACAATGGGCAGTTCTTC
CVSSERQGRGVYNGQFF
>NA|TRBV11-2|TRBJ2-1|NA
TGTGCCAGCAGCTTAAGTGGGACGGGGGATGAGCAGTTCTTC
CASSLSGTGDEQFF